This is a list of T cell receptor beta chains from one sample in a study of CD8 T cells in Susac syndrome. Via MiXCR, TCRdb re-called the immunoSEQ multiplex PCR reads, giving one row per CDR3 protein. The sample yields 200,000 to 250,000 distinct CDR3 sequences, about 95% seen once. Sequencing was done on a sample of CD4+ T cells from PBMCs. Receptors originate from a human donor with Susac syndrome. Both conserved end residues are part of each CDR3. A D gene is named only where the DNA matches it firmly. Only some rows state a clone size, as once, few, many or a class for expanded clones.

clone_size,v_call,cdr3_length,d_call,j_call,cdr3_aa,cdr3_nt
-,TRBV19,12,-,TRBJ2-7,CATSPGRDEQYF,TGTGCCACCTCGCCGGGGCGGGACGAGCAGTACTTC
-,TRBV3-1,13,-,TRBJ2-7,CASSRGTNYEQYF,TGTGCCAGCAGTCGGGGCACCAACTACGAGCAGTACTTC
-,TRBV5-1,14,-,TRBJ1-1,CASSPGTRGTEAFF,TGCGCCAGCAGCCCCGGGACAAGAGGCACTGAAGCTTTCTTT
-,TRBV5-4,16,TRBD2,TRBJ2-5,CASSPSGGWVRETQYF,TGTGCCAGCAGCCCTAGCGGGGGGTGGGTAAGAGAGACCCAGTACTTC
-,TRBV2,13,TRBD1,TRBJ2-7,CASSTGAPYEQYF,TGTGCCAGCAGCACAGGGGCTCCCTACGAGCAGTACTTC
-,TRBV7-2,14,TRBD2,TRBJ2-7,CASSFDSGAREQYF,TGTGCCAGCAGCTTCGATAGCGGGGCACGAGAGCAGTACTTC
-,TRBV6-6,15,TRBD1,TRBJ1-2,CASRIGTGANYGYTF,TGTGCCAGCAGGATCGGGACAGGGGCCAACTATGGCTACACCTTC
-,TRBV12-3/TRBV12-4,16,-,TRBJ1-1,CANTYADRDKGTEAFF,TGTGCCAACACCTACGCCGACCGGGACAAGGGCACTGAAGCTTTCTTT
-,TRBV21-1,18,-,TRBJ2-1,CASSKAGTSGGPTNEQFF,TGTGCCAGCAGCAAAGCGGGGACTAGCGGGGGGCCCACCAATGAGCAGTTCTTC
-,TRBV6-2/TRBV6-3,17,-,TRBJ1-1,CASSGSIGGKGGTEAFF,TGTGCCAGCAGTGGGAGCATCGGCGGGAAGGGTGGCACTGAAGCTTTCTTT
-,TRBV6-1,14,-,TRBJ2-5,CASSLDGDGETQYF,TGTGCCAGCAGTTTGGATGGGGACGGAGAGACCCAGTACTTC
-,TRBV29-1,12,-,TRBJ1-1,CSSGMVNTEAFF,TGCAGCTCGGGTATGGTGAACACTGAAGCTTTCTTT
-,TRBV20-1,15,-,TRBJ2-1,CSAWDPLAPSNEQFF,TGCAGTGCTTGGGACCCACTAGCCCCAAGCAATGAGCAGTTCTTC
-,TRBV5-4,15,-,TRBJ2-5,CASSLGGPQETTQYF,TGTGCCAGCAGCTTGGGTGGACCCCAGGAGACGACCCAGTACTTC
-,TRBV3-1,13,-,TRBJ2-7,CASSPGISYEQYF,TGTGCCAGCAGCCCGGGAATCTCCTACGAGCAGTACTTC
-,TRBV6-2/TRBV6-3,15,TRBD1,TRBJ2-3,CASSPGQASTDTQYF,TGTGCCAGCAGCCCCGGACAGGCTAGCACAGATACGCAGTATTTT
-,TRBV7-3,15,-,TRBJ1-3,CASSLRAGTGNTIYF,TGTGCCAGCAGCCTTCGTGCGGGCACTGGAAACACCATATATTTT
-,TRBV5-1,13,-,TRBJ1-1,CASRADPNTEAFF,TGCGCCAGCAGAGCGGATCCGAACACTGAAGCTTTCTTT
-,TRBV2,14,-,TRBJ2-1,CASRRGGSYNEQFF,TGTGCCAGTAGGAGGGGGGGTTCCTACAATGAGCAGTTCTTC
-,TRBV12-3/TRBV12-4,14,-,TRBJ1-4,CASNSVATNEKLFF,TGTGCCAGCAACTCTGTTGCAACTAATGAAAAACTGTTTTTT
-,TRBV18,14,TRBD2,TRBJ2-7,CASSPSGRSYEQYF,TGTGCCAGCTCCCCTAGCGGGCGCTCCTACGAGCAGTACTTC
-,TRBV12-3/TRBV12-4,12,-,TRBJ2-7,CASSAGQNEQYF,TGTGCCAGCAGCGCGGGACAGAACGAGCAGTACTTC
-,TRBV30,15,-,TRBJ1-5,CAWTPAGGFHQPQHF,TGTGCCTGGACCCCAGCTGGGGGGTTCCATCAGCCCCAGCATTTT
-,TRBV5-6,11,-,TRBJ1-6,CAYLGNSPLHF,TGTGCCTATCTTGGCAATTCACCCCTCCACTTT
-,TRBV6-1,20,TRBD2,TRBJ2-1,CASRDGTSGGFMGSYNEQFF,TGTGCCAGCAGGGATGGGACTAGCGGGGGATTTATGGGCTCCTACAATGAGCAGTTCTTC
few,TRBV7-8,14,TRBD1,TRBJ2-3,CASSLPTGADTQYF,TGTGCCAGCAGCTTACCGACAGGGGCAGATACGCAGTATTTT
-,TRBV10-3,15,TRBD1,TRBJ2-1,CAISESTGMYNEQFF,TGTGCCATCAGTGAGTCGACAGGGATGTACAATGAGCAGTTCTTC
-,TRBV18,15,TRBD1,TRBJ2-7,CASSPTADRAAEQYF,TGTGCCAGCTCACCTACCGCGGACAGGGCGGCCGAGCAGTACTTC
-,TRBV28,13,-,TRBJ2-3,CASSGDYTDTQYF,TGTGCCAGCAGTGGAGACTACACAGATACGCAGTATTTT
-,TRBV27,15,TRBD1,TRBJ2-7,CASSSRRGRYYEQYF,TGTGCCAGCAGTTCGCGCAGGGGGCGCTACTACGAGCAGTACTTC
once,TRBV9,13,-,TRBJ1-1,CASSVGLGYEAFF,TGTGCCAGCAGCGTAGGGCTGGGGTATGAAGCTTTCTTT